The present T cell receptor beta chain was sequenced within a study of T cells in localized non-small cell lung cancer. Here immunoSEQ multiplex PCR was the method, and the copy in TCRdb shows in-frame clones only, minus some. The profile shows about 5,400 clones, 85% of them singletons. V lost 5 bases and J lost 5; bases outside the gene matches: 3. The CDR3 is 14 residues long. The germline V gene has CDR1 MDHEN and CDR2 SYDVKM. This TCR came from a woman aged 35-70 years with stage II lung adenocarcinoma. The chain joins TRBV28 to TRBJ1-5, with 10 nucleotides matching TRBD1. The sequencing used PBMCs, collected before any cancer treatment. The CDR3, as DNA: TGTGCCAGCAGTCCCGGGACAGGGGATCAGCCCCAGCATTTT. Translation gives CASSPGTGDQPQHF.